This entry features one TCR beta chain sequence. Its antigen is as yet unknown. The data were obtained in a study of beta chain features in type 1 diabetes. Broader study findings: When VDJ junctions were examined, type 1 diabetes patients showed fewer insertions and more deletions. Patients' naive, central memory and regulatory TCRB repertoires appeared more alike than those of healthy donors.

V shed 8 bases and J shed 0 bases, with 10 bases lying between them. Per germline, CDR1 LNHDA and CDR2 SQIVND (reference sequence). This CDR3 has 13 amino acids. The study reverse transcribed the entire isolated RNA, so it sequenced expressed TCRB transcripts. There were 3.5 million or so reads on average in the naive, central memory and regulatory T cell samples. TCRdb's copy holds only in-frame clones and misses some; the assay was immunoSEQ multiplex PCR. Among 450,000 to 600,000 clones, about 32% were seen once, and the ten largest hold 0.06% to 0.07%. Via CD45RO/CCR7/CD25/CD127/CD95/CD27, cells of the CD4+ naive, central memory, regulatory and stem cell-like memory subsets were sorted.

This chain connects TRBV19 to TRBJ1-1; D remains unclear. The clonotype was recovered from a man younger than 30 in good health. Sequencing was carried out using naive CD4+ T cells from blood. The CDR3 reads CASQNTMNTEAFF. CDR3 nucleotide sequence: TGTGCCAGTCAAAACACGATGAACACTGAAGCTTTCTTT.